This T cell receptor (beta chain) came from a study of T-cell reconstitution after alpha-beta-depleted transplantation in children listed by TCRdb under 2016. For the study in its entirety: The study quantitatively tracked T-cell immune reconstitution after TCRalphabeta/CD19-depleted allogeneic hematopoietic cell transplantation in children using TCR repertoire profiling.

Libraries were prepared through PCR. For sequencing, an Illumina HiSeq 2500 was employed. To normalize quantification of the TCRbeta repertoire, the TCR libraries were built with molecular barcoding that relied on unique molecular identifiers. Through fastp at Q25 and MiXCR, TCRdb rebuilt clones from the public reads, retaining in-frame beta chains. All rows with the same CDR3 protein become a single entry with the most common DNA and genes. For this sample there are fewer than 550,000 distinct CDR3 sequences; under 13% appear just once. The ten top clones hold 5% to 6.5% of the sample. A note on this clonotype: It lacks a known antigen. No per-base quality is available; no much larger clone lies one base away.

The material sequenced was PBMCs from the stem cell graft donor, taken from the stem cell graft. This TCR came from a human donor who donated a stem cell graft to a child with acute myeloid leukemia.

The bases are TGCAGTGCTGGACCGGGACAGGGGAGTCAGTACTTC. Translation gives CSAGPGQGSQYF. The chain is assembled from TRBV20-1 and TRBJ2-4, with 10 junctional bases fitting TRBD1. Trimming accounts for 5 bases at V and 12 bases at J, while the number of junction bases matched to no gene is 7. The CDR3 goes from the cysteine to the phenylalanine over 12 residues. The only DNA kept is the CDR3, 36 bases in frame from the first base. As encoded in the germline V gene (reference sequence), CDR1 is DFQATT while CDR2 is SNEGSKA.